What follows is one T cell receptor beta chain and its context. This sample was included in a study of blood T cells in healthy people across ages. Germline assignment: CDR1 MDHEN and CDR2 SYDVKM. V was pared by 1 base and J by 11 bases, with 9 bases between. This CDR3 spans 12 amino acids. Then a second PCR, running roughly 7 to 11 cycles, was carried out with a sample-barcoded 5' primer and a J-beta primer mix. Using its own MiXCR run on the 5' RACE reads, TCRdb lists one record per CDR3 protein. The table shows about 1.6 million distinct CDR3 sequences, with roughly 32% occurring only once. All donors came from Russia, were Caucasian and healthy, and spanned ages roughly 6 to 95.

The chain has TRBV28 and TRBJ2-1; a possible D gene is TRBD2 (5 bases). Sequencing was carried out using blood. The TCR comes from a woman in her twenties or thirties in good health. The CDR3: CASSLSGKKQFF. In DNA form, the CDR3 reads TGTGCCAGCAGTTTATCCGGGAAAAAGCAGTTCTTC.